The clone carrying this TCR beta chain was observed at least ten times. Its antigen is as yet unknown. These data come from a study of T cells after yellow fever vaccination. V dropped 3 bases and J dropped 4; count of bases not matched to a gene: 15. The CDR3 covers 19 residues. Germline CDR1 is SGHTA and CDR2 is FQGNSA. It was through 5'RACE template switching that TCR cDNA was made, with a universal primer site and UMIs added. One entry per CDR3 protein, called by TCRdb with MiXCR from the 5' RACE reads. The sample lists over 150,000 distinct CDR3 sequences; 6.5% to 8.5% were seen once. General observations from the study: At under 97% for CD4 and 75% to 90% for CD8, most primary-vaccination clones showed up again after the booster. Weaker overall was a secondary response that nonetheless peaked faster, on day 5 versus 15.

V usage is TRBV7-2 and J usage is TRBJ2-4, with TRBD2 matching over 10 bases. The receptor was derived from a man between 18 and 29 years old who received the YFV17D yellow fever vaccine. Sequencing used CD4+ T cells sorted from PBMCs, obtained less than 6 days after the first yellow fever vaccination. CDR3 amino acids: CASSFSGGWDSSGKNIQYF. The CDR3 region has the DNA TGTGCCAGCAGCTTTAGCGGGGGGTGGGATAGTAGCGGAAAAAACATTCAGTACTTC. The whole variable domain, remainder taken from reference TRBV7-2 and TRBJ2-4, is GAGVSQSPSNKVTEKGKDVELRCDPISGHTALYWYRQSLGQGLEFLIYFQGNSAPDKSGLPSDRFSAERTGGSVSTLTIQRTQQEDSAVYLCASSFSGGWDSSGKNIQYFGAGTRLSVL.